This is a list of T cell receptor beta chains from one sample in a study of radiation and T cells in renal cell carcinoma. Assay used: immunoSEQ multiplex PCR; TCRdb lists only in-frame clones, some missing. The table lists around 100,000 clones, 75% to 85% of them singletons, with 7.2% in the top ten. The specimen was blood, collected from a patient whose treatment included radiotherapy and nephrectomy. These receptors were taken from a man aged 60-69 years with renal cell carcinoma. CDR3s include the opening cysteine and the closing phenylalanine or tryptophan. The order of the fields is D gene, J gene, V gene, clone size, CDR3 protein, CDR3 DNA. The D gene is left open where the match is weak. Size is omitted from some rows. Given values are once, few, many or a class for expanded clones.

- TRBJ2-7 TRBV7-9 - CASSSLDSNYEQYF TGTGCCAGCAGCTCACTAGATTCCAACTACGAGCAGTACTTC
TRBD2 TRBJ2-1 TRBV5-4 - CASSLAGNNEQFF TGTGCCAGCAGCCTAGCGGGCAACAATGAGCAGTTCTTC
- TRBJ1-5 TRBV28 - CASSPTGVQPQHF TGTGCCAGCAGTCCCACGGGGGTTCAGCCCCAGCATTTT
- TRBJ1-5 TRBV7-9 few CASSRFARGDQPQHF TGTGCCAGCAGCCGATTCGCCAGGGGAGATCAGCCCCAGCATTTT
TRBD2 TRBJ2-2 TRBV27 - CASSPPGTSGIGRLFF TGTGCCAGCAGCCCACCCGGGACTAGCGGGATAGGACGGCTGTTTTTT
- TRBJ1-4 TRBV5-1 - CASSPRGGAATNEKLFF TGCGCCAGCAGTCCGAGGGGGGGAGCTGCAACTAATGAAAAACTGTTTTTT
TRBD1 TRBJ2-5 TRBV5-1 - CASSLAGTGVQETQYF TGCGCCAGCAGCTTGGCCGGGACAGGGGTTCAAGAGACCCAGTACTTC
- TRBJ1-6 TRBV7-9 few CASSLRDQASPLHF TGTGCCAGCAGCTTACGAGATCAGGCTTCACCCCTCCACTTT
TRBD1 TRBJ2-5 TRBV11-2 - CASSSPTGGAETQYF TGTGCCAGCAGCTCACCGACAGGGGGCGCAGAGACCCAGTACTTC
- TRBJ1-2 TRBV6-1 once CASSENRWSGYTF TGTGCCAGCAGTGAAAACAGGTGGAGCGGCTACACCTTC
- TRBJ1-5 TRBV6-5 - CASSYSPNQPQHF TGTGCCAGCAGTTACTCCCCAAATCAGCCCCAGCATTTT
- TRBJ1-2 TRBV10-3 - CAITPDSSLYGYTF TGTGCCATCACCCCGGACAGCAGCCTCTATGGCTACACCTTC
- TRBJ1-2 TRBV28 - CASSLGGGENYGYTF TGTGCCAGCAGTTTGGGAGGGGGTGAAAACTATGGCTACACCTTC
- TRBJ1-2 TRBV2 - CASSEIGNYGYTF TGTGCCAGCAGTGAAATCGGGAACTATGGCTACACCTTC
- TRBJ1-5 TRBV6-1 - CASGGWQPQHF TGTGCCAGCGGGGGTTGGCAGCCCCAGCATTTT
- TRBJ2-7 TRBV25-1 - CASSSLYEQYF TGTGCCAGCAGTTCCCTCTACGAGCAGTACTTC
TRBD2 TRBJ2-1 TRBV5-6 - CASSLDSGGLNEQFF TGTGCCAGCAGCTTGGATAGCGGGGGCTTGAATGAGCAGTTCTTC
TRBD1 TRBJ2-2 TRBV27 once CASSFGLRGGNTGELFF TGTGCCAGCAGTTTCGGTTTGCGAGGGGGCAACACCGGGGAGCTGTTTTTT
TRBD2 TRBJ2-1 TRBV19 - CASSRNPSGLAGYNEQFF TGTGCCAGTAGTAGAAACCCCTCGGGACTAGCGGGCTACAATGAGCAGTTCTTC
TRBD1 TRBJ1-4 TRBV6-5 - CASRQGQEKLFF TGTGCCAGCAGGCAGGGACAGGAAAAACTGTTTTTT
- TRBJ1-5 TRBV10-3 few CAISESRESNQPQHF TGTGCCATCAGTGAGTCAAGGGAAAGCAATCAGCCCCAGCATTTT
- TRBJ2-4 TRBV19 - CASRIGNIQYF TGTGCCAGTCGTATAGGAAACATTCAGTACTTC
TRBD2 TRBJ2-4 TRBV15 - CATSIPSREVENIQYF TGTGCCACCAGCATACCTTCACGGGAGGTGGAAAACATTCAGTACTTC
- TRBJ2-3 TRBV7-2 - CASSPPGTDTQYF TGTGCCAGCAGCCCTCCGGGCACAGATACGCAGTATTTT
- TRBJ2-2 TRBV28 - CASGLNTGELFF TGTGCCAGCGGCCTAAACACCGGGGAGCTGTTTTTT
- TRBJ1-5 TRBV27 - CASILAGQRRNQPQHF TGTGCCAGCATCCTAGCAGGGCAAAGACGCAATCAGCCCCAGCATTTT
TRBD2 TRBJ2-7 TRBV7-2 - CASSTSSGSTREQYF TGTGCCAGCAGCACCTCTAGCGGGAGTACGAGGGAGCAGTACTTC
TRBD2 TRBJ2-1 TRBV10-1 - CASSRTSGGYNEQFF TGCGCCAGCAGTAGGACTAGCGGGGGCTACAATGAGCAGTTCTTC
TRBD1 TRBJ1-2 TRBV29-1 - CSVRGQPQRGYTF TGCAGCGTTAGGGGACAGCCGCAGAGAGGCTACACCTTC
- TRBJ2-3 TRBV5-1 - CASSLSAAATQYF TGCGCCAGCAGCTTGTCAGCTGCAGCTACGCAGTATTTT
- TRBJ2-2 TRBV11-3 - CASSLAGGGFTGELFF TGTGCCAGCAGCTTAGCTGGGGGAGGCTTCACCGGGGAGCTGTTTTTT
- TRBJ2-3 TRBV5-1 - CASGSGQFDTDTQYF TGCGCCAGCGGTTCCGGACAGTTTGACACAGATACGCAGTATTTT